This T cell receptor beta chain was identified in a study of blood T cells in healthy people across ages. Peripheral blood from each donor was collected in a volume of 8 to 10 milliliters. Details on this clonotype: What it binds is not known.

A second PCR of 7 to 11 cycles used a sample-barcoded 5' primer and a J-beta primer mix. From the 5' RACE reads, TCRdb called clonotypes with MiXCR, one entry per CDR3 protein. Seen here are 1.5 million to 1.8 million distinct CDR3 sequences, 40% to 45% observed once, and the top ten hold just over 4%. Overall study findings and caveats: Donors of long life had a larger count of naive CD4+ cells and greater diversity than aged donors.

The TCR originated in a woman in her late teens or twenties in good health. Sequencing used blood.

The CDR3 reads CASAEETQYF. DNA of the CDR3: TGTGCCAGCGCCGAAGAGACCCAGTACTTC. V is TRBV25-1 and J is TRBJ2-5; D not resolved. The CDR3 totals 10 residues. The V gene's germline CDR1 is MGHDK and CDR2 SYGVNS. The V and J ends lost 8 bases and 3 bases respectively, with 4 bases between them.